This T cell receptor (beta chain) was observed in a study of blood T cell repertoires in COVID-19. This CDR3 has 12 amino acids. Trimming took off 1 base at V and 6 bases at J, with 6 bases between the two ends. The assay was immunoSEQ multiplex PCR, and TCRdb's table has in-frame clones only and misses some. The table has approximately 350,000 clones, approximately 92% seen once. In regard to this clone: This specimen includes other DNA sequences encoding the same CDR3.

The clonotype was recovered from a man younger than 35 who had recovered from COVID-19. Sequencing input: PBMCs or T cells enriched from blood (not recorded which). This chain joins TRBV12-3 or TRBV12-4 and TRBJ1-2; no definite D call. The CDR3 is CASSLGGNGYTF. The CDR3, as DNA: TGTGCCAGCAGTTTAGGAGGGAATGGCTACACCTTC.